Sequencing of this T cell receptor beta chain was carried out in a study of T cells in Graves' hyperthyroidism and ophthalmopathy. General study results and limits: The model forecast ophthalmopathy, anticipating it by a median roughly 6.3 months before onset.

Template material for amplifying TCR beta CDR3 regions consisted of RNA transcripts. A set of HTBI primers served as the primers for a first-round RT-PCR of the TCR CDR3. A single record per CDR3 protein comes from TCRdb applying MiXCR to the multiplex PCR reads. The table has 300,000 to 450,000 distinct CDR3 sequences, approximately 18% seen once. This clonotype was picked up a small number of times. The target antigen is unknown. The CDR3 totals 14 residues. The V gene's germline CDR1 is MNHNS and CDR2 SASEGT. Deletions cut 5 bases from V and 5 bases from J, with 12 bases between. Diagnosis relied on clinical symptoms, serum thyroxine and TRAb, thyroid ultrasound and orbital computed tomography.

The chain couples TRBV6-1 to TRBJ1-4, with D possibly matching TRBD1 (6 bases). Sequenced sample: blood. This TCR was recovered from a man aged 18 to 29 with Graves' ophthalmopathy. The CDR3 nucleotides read TGTGCCAGCAGTCCTCGGGGGGCCAATGAAAAACTGTTTTTT. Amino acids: CASSPRGANEKLFF.